This T cell receptor (beta chain) was observed in a study of blood T cell repertoires in COVID-19. In the study overall: Sites across the United States, Italy and Spain contributed samples from acute and convalescent COVID-19.

As originally analysed: Reference gene primer amplification gave estimated nucleated cell counts. Assay: immunoSEQ multiplex PCR; the TCRdb copy retains only in-frame clones and omits some. The DNA gave D and trimming, while V, J and clone size come from that table. The table lists 93,000 or so clones, about 91% of them singletons. CDR1 SGHDT and CDR2 YYEEEE come from the germline V gene. The CDR3 totals 19 residues. The V gene end was trimmed by 1 base and the J gene end by 0 bases; junction bases not matched to a gene: 14. Sequencing was performed on peripheral blood. The clonotype originates from a human donor in a cohort sampled during active COVID-19. The genes are TRBV5-6 and TRBJ2-3; TRBD2 matches at 7 bases. The CDR3 DNA is TGTGCCAGCAGCTTGCGCCGGGGGTCGAGCGGGGTTAGCACAGATACGCAGTATTTT. The encoded protein is CASSLRRGSSGVSTDTQYF. Using reference TRBV5-6 and TRBJ2-3 for the parts outside the CDR3, the full variable domain is DAGVTQSPTHLIKTRGQQVTLRCSPKSGHDTVSWYQQALGQGPQFIFQYYEEEERQRGNFPDRFSGHQFPNYSSELNVNALLLGDSALYLCASSLRRGSSGVSTDTQYFGPGTRLTVL.